The clone carrying this T cell receptor beta chain was observed a single time. Sequencing used immunoSEQ multiplex PCR; TCRdb keeps in-frame clones, though not all of them. The data show 150,000 or so clones, around 90% seen once. These data come from a study of cytomegalovirus exposure and HLA in healthy donors. The germline V and J ends were trimmed by 5 bases and 0 bases, with 10 bases remaining between them. This CDR3 is 14 amino acids long. The germline gives CDR1 LNHDA, CDR2 SQIVND (reference sequence). This clonotype originated in a woman aged 18-29 years in good health and CMV-seropositive. The gene calls are TRBV19 and TRBJ1-2, with D hard to call. The sequenced sample was PBMCs. The CDR3 is CASSYSITNYGYTF. The CDR3 bases are TGTGCCAGTAGTTATTCTATTACTAACTATGGCTACACCTTC.